The rows below give T cell receptor beta chains drawn from one sample of a study of T cell responses to AZD1222 COVID-19 vaccine. Method: immunoSEQ multiplex PCR; TCRdb's copy keeps in-frame clones and lacks some. The sample consists of 100,000 to 150,000 clones, roughly 86% of them appearing once. The sequenced sample was peripheral blood, obtained on day 0 of AZD1222 vaccination. The source is an adult in good health. CDR3s include the opening cysteine and the closing phenylalanine or tryptophan. D genes are given only for firm matches. For some rows the clone size is stated as once, few or many, or as a class when expanded; others skip it.

v_gene	j_gene	d_gene	abundance	CDR3aa	CDR3nt
TRBV28	TRBJ2-7	TRBD1	NA	CASSSSGQGVHEQYF	TGTGCCAGCAGCTCTTCCGGACAGGGCGTCCACGAGCAGTACTTC
TRBV3-1/TRBV3-2	TRBJ1-3	NA	NA	CASSQFGLNSGNTIYF	TGTGCCAGCAGCCAATTTGGACTAAACTCTGGAAACACCATATATTTT
TRBV19	TRBJ2-5	NA	NA	CASRSTSPGETQYF	TGTGCCAGTAGAAGTACTAGCCCCGGAGAGACCCAGTACTTC
TRBV6-5	TRBJ2-2	NA	NA	CASSSGGTGELFF	TGTGCCAGCAGCTCCGGGGGCACCGGGGAGCTGTTTTTT
TRBV11-2	TRBJ1-3	NA	NA	CASSLFGRYSGNTIYF	TGTGCCAGCAGCTTATTCGGCAGATACTCTGGAAACACCATATATTTT
TRBV9	TRBJ2-3	TRBD2	NA	CASSVTAGGSADTQYF	TGTGCCAGCAGCGTAACGGCGGGGGGCAGCGCAGATACGCAGTATTTT
TRBV3-1/TRBV3-2	TRBJ2-1	NA	NA	CASSGRRGDSYNEQFF	TGTGCCAGCAGCGGAAGGAGGGGAGACTCCTACAATGAGCAGTTCTTC
TRBV27	TRBJ2-7	NA	NA	CASSLRGFYEQYF	TGTGCCAGCAGTTTAAGGGGATTCTACGAGCAGTACTTC
TRBV5-4	TRBJ1-2	TRBD1	NA	CASSLTGVPNYGYTF	TGTGCCAGCAGCTTAACAGGGGTACCTAACTATGGCTACACCTTC
TRBV7-3	TRBJ1-5	NA	NA	CASSLDSNQPQHF	TGTGCCAGCAGCTTGGACAGCAATCAGCCCCAGCATTTT
TRBV4-1	TRBJ2-7	NA	NA	CASSQDLDQGGSYEQYF	TGCGCCAGCAGCCAAGATCTTGATCAGGGGGGCTCCTACGAGCAGTACTTC
TRBV15	TRBJ2-5	NA	NA	CATSRDQETQYF	TGTGCCACCAGCAGAGACCAAGAGACCCAGTACTTC
TRBV21-1	TRBJ1-5	NA	few	CASSKGGGGNQPQHF	TGTGCCAGCAGCAAAGGTGGAGGGGGCAATCAGCCCCAGCATTTT
TRBV7-9	TRBJ2-2	NA	NA	CASSPRATGELFF	TGTGCCAGCAGCCCAAGGGCCACCGGGGAGCTGTTTTTT
TRBV5-1	TRBJ2-3	NA	NA	CASSSTLTDTQYF	TGCGCCAGCAGCTCTACACTCACAGATACGCAGTATTTT
TRBV28	TRBJ1-1	TRBD1	once	CASAPPGTERRAFF	TGTGCCAGCGCCCCACCCGGGACAGAGAGAAGAGCTTTCTTT
TRBV5-1	TRBJ1-4	NA	NA	CASSTPDPGSGKLFF	TGCGCCAGCAGCACCCCGGACCCGGGAAGTGGAAAACTGTTTTTT
TRBV7-2	TRBJ2-7	NA	few	CASSFGATMAIYEQYF	TGTGCCAGCAGCTTTGGGGCGACAATGGCCATCTACGAGCAGTACTTC
TRBV11-2	TRBJ2-3	NA	NA	CATSNTDTQYF	TGTGCCACCTCGAACACAGATACGCAGTATTTT
TRBV5-6	TRBJ2-1	NA	NA	CASSLALGDGITYNEQFF	TGTGCCAGCAGCTTGGCCCTCGGGGACGGGATAACCTACAATGAGCAGTTCTTC
TRBV19	TRBJ2-5	NA	NA	CASSFVQGRVETQYF	TGTGCCAGTAGTTTCGTACAGGGAAGAGTAGAGACCCAGTACTTC
TRBV28	TRBJ1-1	NA	NA	CASSPWGAGEVNTEAFF	TGTGCCAGCAGCCCCTGGGGGGCGGGTGAAGTGAACACTGAAGCTTTCTTT
TRBV14	TRBJ1-4	NA	NA	CASRPLGSKGEKLFF	TGTGCCAGCAGGCCCTTGGGCTCGAAGGGTGAAAAACTGTTTTTT
TRBV5-1	TRBJ2-7	TRBD1	NA	CASSRQGVGYEQYF	TGCGCCAGCAGCCGTCAGGGGGTAGGCTACGAGCAGTACTTC
TRBV10-3	TRBJ1-3	NA	NA	CAIRGDSESGNTIYF	TGTGCCATCAGGGGGGACTCGGAGTCTGGAAACACCATATATTTT
TRBV7-8	TRBJ1-5	NA	NA	CASSSQVNQPQHF	TGTGCCAGCAGCTCCCAAGTCAATCAGCCCCAGCATTTT
TRBV16	TRBJ1-2	NA	NA	CASSPDSGGYGYTF	TGTGCCAGCAGCCCGGACAGCGGGGGCTATGGCTACACCTTC
TRBV19	TRBJ2-3	NA	NA	CASSSGQTDTQYF	TGTGCCAGTAGTAGTGGACAGACAGATACGCAGTATTTT
TRBV10-3	TRBJ2-7	TRBD1	NA	CAITAGTVSYEQYF	TGTGCCATCACTGCCGGGACAGTCTCCTACGAGCAGTACTTC
TRBV28	TRBJ1-1	NA	NA	CASTVLAGMDTEAFF	TGTGCCAGCACCGTTTTGGCAGGGATGGACACTGAAGCTTTCTTT
TRBV27	TRBJ2-1	TRBD1	few	CARPRQGVCNEQFF	TGTGCCAGACCGAGACAGGGGGTTTGTAATGAGCAGTTCTTC
TRBV19	TRBJ1-2	NA	NA	CASSPTSTGTNYGYTF	TGTGCCAGTAGTCCAACTTCCACAGGGACTAACTATGGCTACACCTTC
TRBV7-6	TRBJ2-1	NA	once	CASSLGTGPYNEQFF	TGTGCCAGCAGCTTAGGCACAGGACCTTACAATGAGCAGTTCTTC
TRBV9	TRBJ2-3	TRBD2	NA	CASSPTSGGAKGTDTQYF	TGTGCCAGCAGCCCGACTAGCGGGGGGGCTAAAGGCACAGATACGCAGTATTTT
TRBV24-1	TRBJ2-2	NA	NA	CATSHSGRGTGELFF	TGTGCCACCAGTCACAGCGGTCGAGGGACCGGGGAGCTGTTTTTT
TRBV6-2/TRBV6-3	TRBJ2-5	NA	NA	CASSPFRLQYF	TGTGCCAGCAGTCCATTCCGACTGCAGTACTTC
TRBV5-1	TRBJ1-1	NA	once	CASSLLRGENTEAFF	TGCGCCAGCAGCTTGTTAAGGGGGGAAAACACTGAAGCTTTCTTT
TRBV30	TRBJ1-5	NA	NA	CAWSVTNQPQHF	TGTGCCTGGAGTGTAACGAATCAGCCCCAGCATTTT
TRBV9	TRBJ1-1	NA	NA	CASSPRGGRGTEAFF	TGTGCCAGCAGCCCCCGTGGGGGAAGAGGGACTGAAGCTTTCTTT
TRBV2	TRBJ1-2	TRBD1	NA	CASSDRGNYGYTF	TGTGCCAGCAGTGACAGGGGGAACTATGGCTACACCTTC
TRBV6-5	TRBJ2-5	NA	NA	CASSYSSTQETQYF	TGTGCCAGCAGTTACTCGAGTACCCAAGAGACCCAGTACTTC
TRBV7-3	TRBJ1-1	NA	NA	CASSFSFGTEAFF	TGTGCCAGCAGCTTCTCTTTTGGCACTGAAGCTTTCTTT
TRBV19	TRBJ2-1	NA	NA	CASSIDRALHLNEQFF	TGTGCCAGTAGTATAGACAGGGCCCTCCACCTAAATGAGCAGTTCTTC
TRBV27	TRBJ1-4	NA	NA	CASSLTGSNEKLFF	TGTGCCAGCAGTCTGACAGGATCTAATGAAAAACTGTTTTTT
TRBV7-7	TRBJ1-4	NA	NA	CASSLARGVNEKLFF	TGTGCTAGCAGCTTAGCGAGAGGGGTCAATGAAAAACTGTTTTTT
TRBV3-1/TRBV3-2	TRBJ1-2	NA	few	CATNKGGESYGYTF	TGTGCCACCAACAAGGGGGGGGAGAGCTATGGCTACACCTTC
TRBV24-1	TRBJ2-7	NA	NA	CATSDPGQYEQYF	TGTGCCACCAGTGATCCTGGACAGTACGAGCAGTACTTC
TRBV4-1	TRBJ2-5	TRBD2	NA	CASSQVPGLAGGLETQYF	TGCGCCAGCAGCCAAGTGCCGGGACTAGCGGGGGGTTTGGAGACCCAGTACTTC
TRBV2	TRBJ1-1	NA	NA	CASRITGPNTEAFF	TGTGCCAGCAGGATTACAGGGCCGAACACTGAAGCTTTCTTT
TRBV6-2/TRBV6-3	TRBJ2-1	TRBD2	NA	CASSRRLAGRIIYSEQFF	TGTGCCAGCAGCCGTAGACTAGCGGGACGGATTATTTATAGTGAGCAGTTCTTC
TRBV14	TRBJ1-1	NA	NA	CASSQDSNPEAFF	TGTGCCAGCAGCCAAGATTCGAACCCTGAAGCTTTCTTT
TRBV7-9	TRBJ2-2	NA	NA	CASSSSGANTGELFF	TGTGCCAGCAGCTCTTCCGGGGCGAACACCGGGGAGCTGTTTTTT